The 17 T cell receptor beta chains reported below all come from one sample, sequenced in a study of T cell repertoires in cytomegalovirus infection. MiXCR was run by TCRdb on the reads, yielding one entry per CDR3 protein. The top ten hold 13% of the sample, which has some 920,000 distinct CDR3 sequences, approximately 31% seen once. No cognate antigen is known for these TCRs. The specimen was cultured CD8+ T cells from PBMCs, collected from culture after CMV antigen stimulation. The receptors here all came from a human donor in good health (CMV status not recorded). Some clones in this sample may be carry-over from other donors' samples.

J is TRBJ2-3 and V is TRBV5-6, with TRBD1 identical over 8 bases. Germline values: CDR1 SGHDT, CDR2 YYEEEE. This CDR3 is built from 16 residues. Losses at the gene ends were 1 base for V and 2 bases for J; bases not matched to a gene: 6. For the CDR3, the DNA is TGTGCCAGCAGCTTGCCGGACAGGGCGGACACAGATACGCAGTATTTT. It translates to CASSLPDRADTDTQYF.

This clonotype appeared a few times. The chain joins TRBV6-1 to TRBJ2-3; D possibly corresponds to TRBD2 (6 bases). Germline loops: CDR1 MNHNS, CDR2 SASEGT. The CDR3 runs to 15 residues. V lost 4 bases to trimming and J lost 2 bases, with 13 bases between them. This chain's CDR3 is CASSVAGSLTDTQYF. The DNA for the CDR3 is TGTGCCAGCAGTGTGGCGGGGTCCCTCACAGATACGCAGTATTTT.

J is TRBJ1-2 and V is TRBV5-4, with D possibly TRBD1 on 5 matching bases. Looked up from germline, CDR1 is SGHNT and CDR2 is YYREEE (reference sequence). The ends were cut back, 1 base at V and 4 bases at J, with 14 bases in the middle. This CDR3 is built from 15 residues. DNA of the CDR3: TGTGCCAGCAGCTTGATTTACGGCAGGGTCTATGGCTACACCTTC. This encodes CASSLIYGRVYGYTF.

CDR3 residues: CASSQDEAASYGYTF. In DNA form, the CDR3 reads TGCGCCAGCAGCCAAGATGAAGCAGCATCCTATGGCTACACCTTC. The chain joins TRBV4-3 to TRBJ1-2; D uncertain. In germline, CDR1 is LGHNA, CDR2 YSLEER. The V end was cut by 0 bases, the J end by 4 bases, with 12 bases between. The CDR3 extends over 15 amino acids.

The rearrangement uses TRBV2 and TRBJ1-6; D gene uncertain. This CDR3 is built from 14 residues. The germline V gene encodes CDR1 SNHLY and CDR2 FYNNEI. The ends were cut back, 2 bases at V and 7 bases at J, with 9 bases in the middle. This CDR3 reads CASSEWPENSPLHF. CDR3 coding DNA: TGTGCCAGCAGTGAATGGCCAGAGAATTCACCCCTCCACTTT.

The chain joins TRBV7-9 to TRBJ2-1; 10 nucleotides agree with TRBD2. Trimming took 5 bases from V and 0 from J; bases not matched to a gene: 10. The CDR3 has 18 amino acids. Germline V lookup: CDR1 SEHNR, CDR2 FQNEAQ (reference sequence). The CDR3 DNA reads TGTGCCAGCAGCCCGAAATTAGCGGGGGGTTTCTCCTACAATGAGCAGTTCTTC. Translating gives CASSPKLAGGFSYNEQFF. Full variable domain (missing parts from reference TRBV7-9 and TRBJ2-1): DTGVSQNPRHKITKRGQNVTFRCDPISEHNRLYWYRQTLGQGPEFLTYFQNEAQLEKSRLLSDRFSAERPKGSFSTLEIQRTEQGDSAMYLCASSPKLAGGFSYNEQFFGPGTRLTVL.

The V and J genes are TRBV6-5 and TRBJ2-1, with 8 bases identical to TRBD2. The germline CDR1 and CDR2 sequences are MNHEY and SVGAGI. The CDR3 runs to 15 residues. The J segment lost 6 bases and the V segment lost 0 bases, leaving 4 bases of the junction unmatched. The CDR3 here is CASSYSTGGFNEQFF. CDR3 DNA sequence: TGTGCCAGCAGTTACTCGACGGGGGGGTTCAATGAGCAGTTCTTC.

The chain is built from TRBV6-5 and TRBJ2-1; the D is unclear. V lost 4 bases and J lost 8, with 18 bases in between. The length of the CDR3 is 15 residues. Germline CDR1 and CDR2: MNHEY and SVGAGI. This chain's CDR3 is CASSFYRDSTDEQFF. CDR3 nucleotide sequence: TGTGCCAGCAGTTTTTACAGAGATTCTACGGATGAGCAGTTCTTC.

The chain links TRBV7-8 to TRBJ2-5; TRBD1 matches 7 bases. From germline, CDR1 is SGHVS and CDR2 FQNEAQ. This CDR3 has 16 amino acids. The J segment lost 1 base and the V segment lost 5 bases, leaving 10 bases of the junction unmatched. In DNA, the CDR3 is TGTGCCAGCAGCGTCAACAGGGGAGACCGCCAAGAGACCCAGTACTTC. It translates to CASSVNRGDRQETQYF.

This chain links TRBV7-2 with TRBJ1-4; a possible D gene is TRBD1 (6 bases). This CDR3 has 14 residues. The V end was cut by 4 bases, the J end by 4 bases, with 10 bases between. Germline V gene sequence: CDR1 SGHTA, CDR2 FQGNSA. CDR3 residues: CASSSDSFNEKLFF. CDR3 nucleotide sequence: TGTGCCAGCAGCTCGGACAGCTTTAATGAAAAACTGTTTTTT.

The V and J genes are TRBV12-3 or TRBV12-4 and TRBJ1-1, with 9 bases matching TRBD1. The junction had 2 bases not matched to a gene; V was cut back by 3 bases and J by 3 bases. This CDR3 region has 14 residues. The CDR3 sequence: CASSFTGGDTEAFF. As DNA, the CDR3 is TGTGCCAGCAGTTTCACAGGGGGCGACACTGAAGCTTTCTTT.

J is TRBJ1-3 and V is TRBV6-6; D is possibly TRBD1 (6 bases). CDR1 is MNHNY, CDR2 SVGAGI, per germline (reference sequence). Trimming removed 5 bases from V and 0 bases from J, with 11 bases in between. There are 15 residues in the CDR3. CDR3 region: CASSPQGYSGNTIYF. DNA of the CDR3: TGTGCCAGCAGTCCACAGGGTTACTCTGGAAACACCATATATTTT.

This clonotype was observed a few times. This chain uses TRBV6-5 with TRBJ2-3, with D possibly matching TRBD2 (6 bases). The CDR3 spans 17 residues. Germline V gene sequence: CDR1 MNHEY, CDR2 SVGAGI. V lost 0 bases and J lost 4, with 17 bases in between. The CDR3 spells CASSYSTLAGFPDTQYF. Written as DNA, the CDR3 is TGTGCCAGCAGTTACTCGACACTAGCAGGGTTCCCAGATACGCAGTATTTT.

In its sample, this clonotype was seen a few times. The chain recombines TRBV27 with TRBJ2-7; 9 bases agree with TRBD1. CDR3 size: 16 residues. Germline V gene lookup returns CDR1 MNHEY and CDR2 SMNVEV (reference sequence). J was trimmed by 1 base and V by 2 bases; bases with no gene match: 6. CDR3 in DNA: TGTGCCAGCAGTTTAACCGGGACAGGGATGTCCTACGAGCAGTACGTC. Translation gives CASSLTGTGMSYEQYV.

The rearrangement links TRBV10-3 to TRBJ2-1; the match to TRBD2 covers 15 bases. The junction had 4 bases not matched to a gene; V was cut back by 2 bases and J by 8 bases. This CDR3 region has 16 residues. CDR1 is ENHRY, CDR2 SYGVKD, per germline. The CDR3 DNA reads TGTGCCATCAGTGAGCCGGGACTAGCGGGGGGTTATGAGCAGTTCTTC. It specifies CAISEPGLAGGYEQFF.

This clonotype was counted only a few times. The chain employs TRBV28 and TRBJ1-2; the D gene is possibly TRBD1 (5 bases). The CDR3 spans 15 residues. V lost 6 bases and J 5 bases, leaving 19 bases between the germline ends. Per the germline V gene, CDR1 is MDHEN and CDR2 is SYDVKM. The chain's CDR3 is CASSNWLGTAYGYTF. The CDR3 region has the DNA TGTGCCAGCAGCAACTGGCTGGGGACTGCATATGGCTACACCTTC.

This clonotype was recorded a few times. The chain is built from TRBV7-9 and TRBJ2-1; 8 bases are shared with TRBD2. V was clipped by 2 bases and J by 5 bases; unmatched bases: 5. The CDR3 totals 15 residues. Germline loops: CDR1 SEHNR, CDR2 FQNEAQ (reference sequence). DNA for the CDR3: TGTGCCAGCAGCTTACCCGGGGGGGGTCACAATGAGCAGTTCTTC. Translating gives CASSLPGGGHNEQFF.